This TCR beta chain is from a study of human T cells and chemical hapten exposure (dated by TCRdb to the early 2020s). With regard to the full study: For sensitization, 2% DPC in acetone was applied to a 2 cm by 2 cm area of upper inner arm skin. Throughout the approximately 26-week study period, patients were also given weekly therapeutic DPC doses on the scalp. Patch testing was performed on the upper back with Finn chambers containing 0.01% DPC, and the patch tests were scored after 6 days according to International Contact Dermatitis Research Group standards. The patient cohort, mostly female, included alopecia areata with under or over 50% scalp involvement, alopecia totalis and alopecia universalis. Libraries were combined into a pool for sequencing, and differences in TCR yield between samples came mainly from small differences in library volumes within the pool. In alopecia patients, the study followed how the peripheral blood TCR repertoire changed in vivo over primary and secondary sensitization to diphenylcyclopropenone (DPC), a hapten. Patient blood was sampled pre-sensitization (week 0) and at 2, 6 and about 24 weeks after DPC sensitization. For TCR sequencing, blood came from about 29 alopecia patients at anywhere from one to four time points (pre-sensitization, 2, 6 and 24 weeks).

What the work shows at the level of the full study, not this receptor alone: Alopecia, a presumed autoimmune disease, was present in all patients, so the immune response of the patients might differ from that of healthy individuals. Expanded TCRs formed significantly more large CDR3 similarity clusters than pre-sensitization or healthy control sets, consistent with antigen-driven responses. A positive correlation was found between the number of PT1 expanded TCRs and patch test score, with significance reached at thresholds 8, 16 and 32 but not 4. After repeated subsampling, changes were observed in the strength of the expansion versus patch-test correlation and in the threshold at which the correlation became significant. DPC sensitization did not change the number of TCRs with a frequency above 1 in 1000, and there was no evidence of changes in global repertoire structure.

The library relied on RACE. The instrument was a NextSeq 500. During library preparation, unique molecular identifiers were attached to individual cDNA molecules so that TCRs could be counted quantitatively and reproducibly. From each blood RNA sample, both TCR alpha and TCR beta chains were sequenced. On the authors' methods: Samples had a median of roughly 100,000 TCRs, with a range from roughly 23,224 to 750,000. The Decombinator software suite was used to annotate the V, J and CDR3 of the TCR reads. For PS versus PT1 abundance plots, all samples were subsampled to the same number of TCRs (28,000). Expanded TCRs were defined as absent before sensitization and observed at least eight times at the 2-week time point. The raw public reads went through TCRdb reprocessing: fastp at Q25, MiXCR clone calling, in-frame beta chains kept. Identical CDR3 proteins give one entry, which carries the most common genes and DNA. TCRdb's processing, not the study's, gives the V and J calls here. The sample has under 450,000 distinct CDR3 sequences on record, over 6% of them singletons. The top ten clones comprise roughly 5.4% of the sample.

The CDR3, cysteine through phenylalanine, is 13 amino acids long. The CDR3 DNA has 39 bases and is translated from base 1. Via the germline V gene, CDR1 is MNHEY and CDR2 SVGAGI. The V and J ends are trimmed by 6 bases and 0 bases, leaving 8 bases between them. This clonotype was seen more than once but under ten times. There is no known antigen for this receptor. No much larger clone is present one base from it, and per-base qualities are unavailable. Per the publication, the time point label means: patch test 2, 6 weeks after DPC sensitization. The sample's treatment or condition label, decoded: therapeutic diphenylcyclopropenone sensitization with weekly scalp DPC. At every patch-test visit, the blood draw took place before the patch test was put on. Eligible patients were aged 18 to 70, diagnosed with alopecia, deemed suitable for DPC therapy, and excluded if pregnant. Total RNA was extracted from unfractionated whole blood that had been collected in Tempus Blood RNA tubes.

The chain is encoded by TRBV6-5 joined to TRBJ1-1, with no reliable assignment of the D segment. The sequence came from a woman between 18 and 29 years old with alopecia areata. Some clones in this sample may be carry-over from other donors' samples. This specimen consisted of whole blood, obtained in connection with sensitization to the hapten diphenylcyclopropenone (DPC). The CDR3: CASSRSVNTEAFF. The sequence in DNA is TGTGCCAGCAGCCGTTCAGTGAACACTGAAGCTTTCTTT.